The subject of this entry is one T cell receptor (beta chain). In this sample, this clonotype turned up many times. Its antigen is unknown. No base qualities exist here, and no much larger clone lies one base off it. Ficoll-Paque density gradient centrifugation was used to isolate PBMCs. The CDR3 has 13 amino acids, counting the end cysteine and phenylalanine. Of all the DNA, just the CDR3 is kept, 39 bases in frame from base 1. V is trimmed back by 6 bases and J by 5 bases, and the junction contains 5 bases that no gene match accounts for. Sequencing used an Illumina NovaSeq 6000. TCRalpha and TCRbeta cDNA libraries were constructed by 5'RACE with constant-segment primers, with sample barcodes and unique molecular identifiers being introduced. RNA was extracted from every sample with Trizol reagent. Amplification of the libraries took two PCR steps, and the second step added a second sample barcode plus Illumina TruSeq adapters. Sequencing of the libraries was done on an Illumina NovaSeq, producing 2 x 150 bp paired-end reads. The original pipeline was this. Demultiplexing of reads and collapsing into UMI-guided consensus sequences were performed with migec v1.2.7. With mixcr v2.1.11, UMI consensuses were aligned to TRA and TRB V and J templates and assembled into clonotypes. Expanded or contracted clonotypes were those called significant by both edgeR and NoisET, with noise models trained on biological replicates. For edgeR calls, the thresholds were a false discovery rate-adjusted p below 0.01 and a log2 fold-change of 1. As an exploratory analysis of dynamics, PCA with hierarchical clustering was applied to max-normalized trajectories of the 1000 most abundant clonotypes. The CD4 or CD8 phenotype of responding clones was assigned using the separately sequenced CD4+ and CD8+ repertoires. The public reads were reprocessed in TCRdb via fastp at Q25 and MiXCR, keeping in-frame beta chains. Here each entry gathers all rows of one CDR3 protein and keeps the most common genes and DNA. In this record, the V and J calls reflect TCRdb's handling and not the investigators' own analysis. Present in this sample are 350,000 or so distinct CDR3 sequences, roughly 13% of which were seen just once. Clones ranked in the top ten supply roughly a fifth of the sample.

These data come from a study of T-cell memory formation after mild COVID-19 (dated by TCRdb to 2020 to 2023). For context, the study as a whole: TCR sequence clusters from the two donors were largely donor specific. Two young, previously healthy adult volunteers, one female and one male, were included in the cohort. In a couple of donors, T-cell clones that expanded and contracted after mild COVID-19 were tracked by sequencing TCRalpha and TCRbeta repertoires over time. Summary of the overall study and its limitations: Balanced CD4/CD8 phenotypes were observed for clones contracting from day 15 to 85, whereas a bias towards CD4+ was observed for a second wave of clones expanding from day 15 to 37. Only two mild cases were covered by the study, and larger cohorts that include severe cases with pre-infection samples were considered necessary. Whether the second-wave clones peaking on day 37 were SARS-CoV-2 specific was not confirmed. Contracting CD4+ clones turned up mainly in the CM and EM memory subsets, whereas EMRA was where CD8+ clones were enriched. Some responding clones were found in pre-infection memory, which suggests that pre-existing cross-reactive memory T cells took part in the SARS-CoV-2 response.

The rearranged chain carries TRBV12-3 or TRBV12-4 and TRBJ2-3, with TRBD1 matching 7 junction bases. The receptor was derived from a young man who had mild COVID-19 (a few samples of this study predate the infection). The sample titles of this study are shuffled in the database, so cell type and time point are left out; the donor was told from shared clones. Material: PBMCs or a T cell subset sorted from them (not recorded which). In nucleotide form, the sequence is TGTGCCAGCAGCCGACGACAGGGAGATACGCAGTATTTT. Translated, it gives CASSRRQGDTQYF.